This entry lists 20 T cell receptor beta chains sequenced from one sample in a study of blood T cells in healthy people across ages (dated by TCRdb to between 2014 and 2016). Library prep was done by 5' RACE. TCRdb lists the instrument as Illumina HiSeq 2500. A second PCR of 7 to 11 cycles was performed with a sample-barcoded 5' primer and a J-beta primer mix. The public reads were reprocessed in TCRdb via fastp at Q25 and MiXCR, keeping in-frame beta chains. Each CDR3 protein appears once, grouped with its most common genes and DNA. Here the sample has approximately 1.5 million distinct CDR3 sequences; approximately 43% occur a single time. About 4% of the sample is taken by the ten largest. Sequenced input: blood. The origin of the receptors is a woman between 18 and 29 years old in good health.

This clonotype came up a few times. This chain joins TRBV4-3 and TRBJ1-6; perhaps TRBD1 as D (5 bases). Germline V gene lookup returns CDR1 LGHNA and CDR2 YSLEER. V was trimmed by 0 bases and J by 13 bases, leaving 10 bases between them. The CDR3 extends over 13 amino acids. The CDR3 coding sequence is TGCGCCAGCAGCCAAGATTGGACACTGCCCCTCCACTTT. It encodes CASSQDWTLPLHF.

The chain recombines TRBV6-2 or TRBV6-3 with TRBJ2-2, with a weak D call TRBD1 (5 bases). This CDR3 region has 15 residues. The V end lost 6 bases, the J end lost 0 bases, and 11 bases lay between the germline ends. The V gene's germline CDR1 is MNHEY and CDR2 SVGEGT. The CDR3 loop is CASSNGRANTGELFF. The CDR3 bases are TGTGCCAGCAGCAACGGCAGGGCGAACACCGGGGAGCTGTTTTTT.

V and J are TRBV29-1 and TRBJ2-5; 9 bases line up with TRBD2. The J call may be mistaken, given a closer DNA end match to TRBJ2-7. The CDR3 consists of 14 residues. Germline V CDR1 and CDR2: SQVTM, ANQGSEA. As DNA, the CDR3 is TGCAGCGTGCGAGCGGGAGGCCGTTCCTACGAGCAGTACTTC. Protein: CSVRAGGRSYEQYF.

This clonotype was counted only a few times. The gene calls are TRBV4-3 and TRBJ1-2; D gene uncertain. This CDR3 spans 15 amino acids. V lost 1 base to trimming and J lost 1 base, with 10 bases between them. The germline V gene encodes CDR1 LGHNA and CDR2 YSLEER. The CDR3 nucleotides are TGCGCCAGCAGCCAAGTACACTCGGATAACTATGGCTACACCTTC. As protein: CASSQVHSDNYGYTF.

The chain recombines TRBV12-3 or TRBV12-4 with TRBJ1-2, with a tentative D call TRBD1 (6 bases). Between the trimmed V and J ends, which lost 1 base and 2 bases, there was a span of 8 bases. CDR3 length: 14 amino acids. CDR3 sequence (DNA): TGTGCCAGCAGTTTAGGACAGGAGAACTATGGCTACACCTTC. Protein sequence: CASSLGQENYGYTF.

This sequence joins TRBV9 and TRBJ2-5, with 10 bases identical to TRBD2. The DNA matches TRBJ2-7 better at its end, which makes the J call doubtful. From germline, CDR1 is SGDLS and CDR2 YYNGEE. This CDR3 region has 15 residues. CDR3 DNA: TGTGCCAGCAGCGCAGGGACTAGCGATTCCTACGAGCAGTACTTC. Protein sequence: CASSAGTSDSYEQYF.

In its sample, this clonotype was seen a few times. The rearrangement joins TRBV29-1 to TRBJ2-1; D may be TRBD1 or TRBD2 (5 bases each). The CDR3 covers 14 residues. In germline, CDR1 is SQVTM, CDR2 ANQGSEA. The ends were cut back, 7 bases at V and 0 bases at J, with 13 bases in the middle. The CDR3 coding sequence is TGCAGCGCCCTATGGGGGAGCTCCTACAATGAGCAGTTCTTC. Its protein product is CSALWGSSYNEQFF.

The CDR3 DNA sequence: TGCGCCAGCAGCCAAGATCCCCCGGACGCGAACACCGGGGAGCTGTTTTTT. Translating it yields CASSQDPPDANTGELFF. This chain links TRBV4-3 with TRBJ2-2; D gene uncertain. V lost 0 bases to trimming and J lost 0 bases, with 11 bases between them. The CDR3 sequence is 17 residues long. From germline, CDR1 is LGHNA and CDR2 YSLEER.

The chain combines TRBV7-9 with TRBJ2-2, with D possibly matching TRBD1 (6 bases). The length of the CDR3 is 18 residues. Trimming shortened V by 4 bases and J by 0 bases, and 18 bases separated the two germline ends. Germline CDR1 SEHNR, CDR2 FQNEAQ (reference sequence). CDR3 in DNA: TGTGCCAGCAGCTCGCGAGGACAGAGATCCGCGAACACCGGGGAGCTGTTTTTT. Amino acids: CASSSRGQRSANTGELFF. The full variable domain, completed using reference TRBV7-9 and TRBJ2-2, is DTGVSQNPRHKITKRGQNVTFRCDPISEHNRLYWYRQTLGQGPEFLTYFQNEAQLEKSRLLSDRFSAERPKGSFSTLEIQRTEQGDSAMYLCASSSRGQRSANTGELFFGEGSRLTVL.

V and J are TRBV12-3 or TRBV12-4 and TRBJ2-2; 11 bases line up with TRBD1. Germline trimming cut 7 bases from V and 7 bases from J; bases unmatched to any gene: 5. The CDR3 contains 14 residues. As DNA, the CDR3 is TGTGCCAGCACCCGGACAGGGGGCTTCGGGGAGCTGTTTTTT. Protein product: CASTRTGGFGELFF.

The gene calls are TRBV7-8 and TRBJ2-2; unclear D gene. The CDR3 consists of 17 residues. V lost 1 base and J 0 bases, leaving 12 bases between the germline ends. CDR1 is SGHVS, CDR2 FQNEAQ, per germline. This chain's CDR3 is CASSLDLWGSNTGELFF. DNA for the CDR3: TGTGCCAGCAGCTTAGACTTGTGGGGATCGAACACCGGGGAGCTGTTTTTT.

The V and J genes are TRBV5-1 and TRBJ1-1; D not resolved. CDR3 length: 14 residues. Deletions cut 4 bases from V and 4 bases from J, with 14 bases between. Germline V gene lookup returns CDR1 SGHRS and CDR2 YFSETQ. CDR3 amino acids: CASSTSIGGTEAFF. The DNA of the CDR3 is TGCGCCAGCAGCACCTCGATCGGTGGCACTGAAGCTTTCTTT.

This clonotype has at least ten counts. The rearrangement uses TRBV2 and TRBJ2-5, with 8 positions matching TRBD1. V lost 6 bases to trimming and J lost 11 bases; unmatched junction nucleotides: 8. Germline lookup yields CDR1 SNHLY and CDR2 FYNNEI. The CDR3 runs 12 residues. The CDR3: CASSGTGTEQYF. CDR3 coding DNA: TGTGCCAGCAGCGGGACAGGTACAGAGCAGTACTTC.

This chain uses TRBV12-3 or TRBV12-4 with TRBJ2-1; possible D gene TRBD2, 5 bases. The CDR3 spans 12 residues. The V and J ends lost 5 bases and 7 bases respectively, with 9 bases between them. CDR3 in DNA: TGTGCCAGCAGTCGGGGAGAGAATGAGCAGTTCTTC. Amino acids: CASSRGENEQFF.

The chain links TRBV27 to TRBJ2-3; TRBD2 might be the D (5 bases). CDR1 and CDR2 (germline): MNHEY, SMNVEV (reference sequence). Trimming cost V 7 bases and J 9 bases, with 20 bases left between them. The CDR3 is made up of 14 amino acids. DNA for the CDR3: TGTGCCAGCACCCAGCTGGACTTTCCAGGCACGCAGTATTTT. Amino acid sequence: CASTQLDFPGTQYF.

This clonotype was observed at least ten times. The chain couples TRBV7-9 to TRBJ1-2; the D gene is possibly TRBD1 (5 bases). The germline V gene has CDR1 SEHNR and CDR2 FQNEAQ (reference sequence). The V and J ends lost 5 bases and 8 bases respectively, with 12 bases between them. The CDR3 has 12 amino acids. This chain's CDR3 is CASSPRQSGYTF. The CDR3 DNA sequence: TGTGCCAGCAGCCCAAGACAGTCCGGCTACACCTTC.

The genes are TRBV10-3 and TRBJ2-5; TRBD2 might be the D (5 bases). The tail of the sequence fits TRBJ2-4 better, so the J call may be wrong. The CDR3 runs 14 residues. The germline gives CDR1 ENHRY, CDR2 SYGVKD. The CDR3 DNA sequence: TGTGCCATCAGTGAGCGCGGTCAGGCGGGCATTCAGTACTTC. Its translation is CAISERGQAGIQYF.

This clonotype has just a few counts. The chain combines TRBV5-5 with TRBJ1-1, with D possibly matching TRBD1 (6 bases). CDR3 length: 14 residues. The germline CDR1 and CDR2 sequences are SGHKS and YYEKEE (reference sequence). The ends were cut back, 6 bases at V and 5 bases at J, with 17 bases in the middle. The CDR3 DNA reads as TGTGCCAGCAACGGGGGGCCAAGTGAAACTGAAGCTTTCTTT. It encodes CASNGGPSETEAFF.

The gene calls are TRBV29-1 and TRBJ1-1, with TRBD1 identical over 9 bases. Germline V lookup: CDR1 SQVTM, CDR2 ANQGSEA. This CDR3 contains 13 residues. V was pared by 2 bases and J by 8 bases, with 6 bases of the junction left unmatched. The CDR3 nucleotides are TGCAGCGTTGAATCCCGGGACAGGGAAGAAGCTTTCTTT. Its translation: CSVESRDREEAFF.

This chain uses TRBV6-2 or TRBV6-3 with TRBJ2-4; 8 nucleotides agree with TRBD1. The DNA end is more similar to TRBJ2-7, so the J call may be wrong. CDR3 length equals 14 residues. Germline lookup yields CDR1 MNHEY and CDR2 SVGEGT. CDR3 sequence: CASSRTGSGYEQYF. CDR3 nucleotides: TGTGCCAGCAGTAGGACAGGGAGTGGGTACGAGCAGTACTTC.